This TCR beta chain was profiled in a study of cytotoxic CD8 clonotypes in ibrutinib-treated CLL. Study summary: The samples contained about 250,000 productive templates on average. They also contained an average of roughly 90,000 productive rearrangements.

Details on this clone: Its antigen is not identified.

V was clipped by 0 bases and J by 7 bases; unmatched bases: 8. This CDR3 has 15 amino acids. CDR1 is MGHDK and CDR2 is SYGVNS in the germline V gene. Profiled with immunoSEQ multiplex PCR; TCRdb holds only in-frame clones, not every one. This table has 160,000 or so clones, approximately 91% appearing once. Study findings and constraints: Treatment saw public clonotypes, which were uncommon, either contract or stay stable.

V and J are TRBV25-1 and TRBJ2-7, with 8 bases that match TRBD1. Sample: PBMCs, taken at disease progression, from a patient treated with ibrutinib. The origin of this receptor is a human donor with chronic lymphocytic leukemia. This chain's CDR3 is CASSEYFYRGEEQYF. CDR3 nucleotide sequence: TGTGCCAGCAGTGAATACTTCTACAGGGGGGAAGAGCAGTACTTC.